This T cell receptor beta chain was identified during a study of regulatory T cells in long-lasting Graves disease. On the study more broadly: Over 5 years of antithyroid drugs plus positive TSH receptor antibodies defined persistent Graves' disease. Whole-study results and caveats: A reduction in accuracy may have resulted from the small sample size. Blood alone, not thyroid tissue, was studied.

Regarding time point: persistent/refractory GD, antithyroid drugs over 5 years with positive TRAb. Making the TCR library involved RNA that had been extracted from PBMCs. HTBI primers from iRepertoire and Arm-PCR of CDR3 regions yielded the TCR beta libraries. Per the original methods: Samples jointly harbored fewer than 65 TRBV and 14 TRBJ segments. One entry per CDR3 protein, called by TCRdb with MiXCR from the multiplex PCR reads. The V and J calls were not made by the authors but by TCRdb's processing. Among 500,000 to 800,000 distinct CDR3 sequences, 30% were seen once, and the ten largest hold 40% to 55%. Concerning this clonotype: Its antigen is not known.

CDR1 is SQVTM, CDR2 ANQGSEA, per germline. The CDR3 loop spans 14 amino acids. V shed 4 bases, J shed 0 bases, and the junction held 6 bases outside the gene matches. The V call is TRBV29-1, the J call TRBJ2-7; 7 positions agree with TRBD1. This TCR came from a female donor with Graves disease. The starting material was peripheral blood mononuclear cells (PBMCs), obtained when the disease was refractory, from a patient treated with antithyroid drugs. CDR3 sequence reads: CSVVKGQLSYEQYF. In DNA, the CDR3 is TGCAGCGTTGTGAAGGGACAGCTCTCCTACGAGCAGTACTTC.